Listed below are T cell receptor beta chains from one sample, sequenced in a study of shared clonotypes between healthy human individuals. Profiling relied on immunoSEQ multiplex PCR, and the TCRdb table lists in-frame clones only, not all of them. The sample yields around 700,000 clones, just over 90% seen once. Sequenced input: naive CD8+ T cells sorted from blood. These receptor sequences come from a man under 40 in good health. CDR3s include the opening cysteine and the closing phenylalanine or tryptophan. D genes are given only for firm matches. Clone size appears in some rows only: once, few, many, or a class for an expanded clone.

clone_size: NA; d_call: NA; j_call: TRBJ2-7; v_call: TRBV27; cdr3_aa: CASSFIGTYEQYF; cdr3_nt: TGTGCCAGCAGTTTTATTGGGACCTACGAGCAGTACTTC
clone_size: NA; d_call: TRBD1; j_call: TRBJ2-5; v_call: TRBV11-2; cdr3_aa: CASSLNPGQGWAGETQYF; cdr3_nt: TGTGCCAGCAGCTTAAACCCGGGACAGGGGTGGGCAGGGGAGACCCAGTACTTC
clone_size: NA; d_call: TRBD1; j_call: TRBJ2-3; v_call: TRBV28; cdr3_aa: CASSYRGDTQYF; cdr3_nt: TGTGCCAGCAGTTACAGGGGTGATACGCAGTATTTT
clone_size: NA; d_call: NA; j_call: TRBJ1-1; v_call: TRBV7-8; cdr3_aa: CASRLRGTGEAFF; cdr3_nt: TGTGCCAGCAGATTACGGGGAACCGGTGAAGCTTTCTTT
clone_size: NA; d_call: NA; j_call: TRBJ2-1; v_call: TRBV5-5; cdr3_aa: CASTPGTYNEQFF; cdr3_nt: TGTGCCAGCACCCCCGGTACCTACAATGAGCAGTTCTTC
clone_size: NA; d_call: NA; j_call: TRBJ1-1; v_call: TRBV7-6; cdr3_aa: CASSPAGRQGNTEAFF; cdr3_nt: TGTGCCAGCAGCCCCGCGGGTAGGCAGGGGAACACTGAAGCTTTCTTT
clone_size: NA; d_call: TRBD1; j_call: TRBJ1-2; v_call: TRBV28; cdr3_aa: CASSRDRDYGYTF; cdr3_nt: TGTGCCAGCAGTCGGGACAGGGACTATGGCTACACCTTC
clone_size: NA; d_call: NA; j_call: TRBJ1-2; v_call: TRBV4-3; cdr3_aa: CASSQEMGGYGYTF; cdr3_nt: TGCGCCAGCAGCCAAGAAATGGGTGGCTATGGCTACACCTTC
clone_size: NA; d_call: NA; j_call: TRBJ2-3; v_call: TRBV5-1; cdr3_aa: CASSSQAGSGADTQYF; cdr3_nt: TGCGCCAGCAGCTCCCAAGCAGGGTCTGGCGCAGATACGCAGTATTTT
clone_size: NA; d_call: NA; j_call: TRBJ1-4; v_call: TRBV6-1; cdr3_aa: CASSDRTPEKLFF; cdr3_nt: TGTGCCAGCAGTGATAGAACACCTGAAAAACTGTTTTTT
clone_size: NA; d_call: NA; j_call: TRBJ1-2; v_call: TRBV29-1; cdr3_aa: CSVVDNWGYTF; cdr3_nt: TGCAGCGTTGTTGACAACTGGGGCTACACCTTC
clone_size: once; d_call: NA; j_call: TRBJ1-4; v_call: TRBV5-8; cdr3_aa: CASSLRGEGNEKLFF; cdr3_nt: TGTGCCAGCAGCTTGAGAGGAGAGGGTAATGAAAAACTGTTTTTT
clone_size: NA; d_call: NA; j_call: TRBJ2-7; v_call: TRBV21-1; cdr3_aa: CASSKREPSGSYEQYF; cdr3_nt: TGTGCCAGCAGCAAACGTGAGCCTAGCGGCTCCTACGAGCAGTACTTC
clone_size: NA; d_call: NA; j_call: TRBJ2-7; v_call: TRBV29-1; cdr3_aa: CSVEDGGTGLYEQYF; cdr3_nt: TGCAGCGTTGAAGACGGGGGCACAGGTCTCTACGAGCAGTACTTC
clone_size: NA; d_call: TRBD2; j_call: TRBJ2-1; v_call: TRBV28; cdr3_aa: CASSSRSAGGSYNEQFF; cdr3_nt: TGTGCCAGCAGTTCGCGATCAGCGGGAGGTTCCTACAATGAGCAGTTCTTC
clone_size: NA; d_call: NA; j_call: TRBJ2-5; v_call: TRBV29-1; cdr3_aa: CSVYPESEETQYF; cdr3_nt: TGCAGCGTTTACCCAGAGTCTGAAGAGACCCAGTACTTC
clone_size: NA; d_call: TRBD2; j_call: TRBJ2-2; v_call: TRBV7-3; cdr3_aa: CASSYGLAGQTGELFF; cdr3_nt: TGTGCCAGCAGCTACGGACTAGCGGGACAAACCGGGGAGCTGTTTTTT
clone_size: NA; d_call: NA; j_call: TRBJ2-5; v_call: TRBV4-1; cdr3_aa: CASSQEGTNQETQYF; cdr3_nt: TGCGCCAGCAGCCAAGAAGGGACCAACCAAGAGACCCAGTACTTC
clone_size: NA; d_call: NA; j_call: TRBJ1-2; v_call: TRBV2; cdr3_aa: CASSESPGPYGYTF; cdr3_nt: TGTGCCAGCAGTGAATCTCCAGGCCCTTATGGCTACACCTTC
clone_size: NA; d_call: TRBD2; j_call: TRBJ2-1; v_call: TRBV7-2; cdr3_aa: CASSFSVGSGRGWNEQFF; cdr3_nt: TGTGCCAGCAGCTTCTCCGTGGGTAGCGGGAGGGGTTGGAATGAGCAGTTCTTC
clone_size: NA; d_call: NA; j_call: TRBJ1-1; v_call: TRBV9; cdr3_aa: CASSERGGRNTEAFF; cdr3_nt: TGTGCCAGCAGCGAAAGAGGGGGAAGGAACACTGAAGCTTTCTTT
clone_size: NA; d_call: NA; j_call: TRBJ1-3; v_call: TRBV13; cdr3_aa: CASSLGRRSGNTIYF; cdr3_nt: TGTGCCAGCAGCTTAGGACGCCGCTCTGGAAACACCATATATTTT
clone_size: NA; d_call: TRBD1; j_call: TRBJ1-1; v_call: TRBV19; cdr3_aa: CASSQTGGSNTEAFF; cdr3_nt: TGTGCCAGTAGTCAGACAGGGGGCTCGAACACTGAAGCTTTCTTT
clone_size: NA; d_call: TRBD1; j_call: TRBJ2-1; v_call: TRBV4-1; cdr3_aa: CASSQGTGSDEQFF; cdr3_nt: TGCGCCAGCAGCCAGGGGACAGGGAGCGATGAGCAGTTCTTC
clone_size: NA; d_call: TRBD2; j_call: TRBJ2-1; v_call: TRBV6-5; cdr3_aa: CASSQGLAEFNEQFF; cdr3_nt: TGTGCCAGCAGCCAGGGACTAGCGGAATTCAATGAGCAGTTCTTC
clone_size: NA; d_call: NA; j_call: TRBJ1-1; v_call: TRBV19; cdr3_aa: CASRQGIIVTEAFF; cdr3_nt: TGTGCCAGTAGGCAGGGGATCATCGTCACTGAAGCTTTCTTT
clone_size: once; d_call: NA; j_call: TRBJ1-2; v_call: TRBV29-1; cdr3_aa: CSVEDRHYGYTF; cdr3_nt: TGCAGCGTTGAAGATCGCCACTATGGCTACACCTTC